A selection of T cell receptor beta chains follows, all from one sample in a study of CD8+ T cells in alopecia areata. Data came from immunoSEQ multiplex PCR; TCRdb stores just in-frame clones and leaves some out. The sample includes 85,000 to 95,000 clones, 70% to 85% seen only once; the top ten take approximately 15%. The sequences come from CD8+ T cells sorted from blood, collected at roughly week 45, from a patient treated with tofacitinib. The receptors come from a human donor with alopecia areata. Each CDR3 is given with its conserved first and last residue. The D gene is left open where the match is weak. The size of a clone is reported for some rows only, either as once, few or many, or as a class for expanded clones.

d_call clone_size j_call v_call cdr3_length cdr3_aa cdr3_nt
NA once TRBJ1-5 TRBV27 16 CASMGWGENSNQPQHF TGTGCCAGCATGGGTTGGGGGGAGAATAGCAATCAGCCCCAGCATTTT
NA NA TRBJ1-2 TRBV7-8 16 CASSTGRGLGSYGYTF TGTGCCAGCTCAACTGGGAGGGGCCTGGGATCCTATGGCTACACCTTC
TRBD2 few TRBJ2-3 TRBV29-1 14 CSVLIGGRADTQYF TGCAGCGTGCTCATCGGGGGGAGGGCAGATACGCAGTATTTT
TRBD1 few TRBJ1-6 TRBV13 16 CASSGGTGDYNSPLHF TGTGCCAGCAGCGGAGGGACAGGAGACTATAATTCACCCCTCCACTTT
TRBD1 NA TRBJ2-7 TRBV5-6 15 CASSLDRGRSYEQYF TGTGCCAGCAGCTTGGACAGGGGAAGGTCCTACGAGCAGTACTTC
TRBD1 NA TRBJ2-1 TRBV4-3 17 CASSQDYLQGADNEQFF TGCGCCAGCAGCCAGGATTACTTACAGGGGGCGGACAATGAGCAGTTCTTC
TRBD2 NA TRBJ2-1 TRBV14 14 CASSQQRGYREQFF TGTGCCAGCAGCCAACAGCGGGGGTACCGTGAGCAGTTCTTC
TRBD2 NA TRBJ2-1 TRBV6-6 12 CAAESGDNEQFF TGTGCCGCCGAGAGCGGGGACAATGAGCAGTTCTTC
NA NA TRBJ2-2 TRBV27 15 CASSLGGLRTGELFF TGTGCCAGCAGTTTAGGGGGCCTTCGGACCGGGGAGCTGTTTTTT
NA NA TRBJ2-7 TRBV29-1 12 CSAGLGYYEQYF TGCAGCGCTGGGTTGGGTTACTACGAGCAGTACTTC
NA NA TRBJ2-3 TRBV10-1 14 CASSVGPVTDTQYF TGCGCCAGCAGTGTCGGGCCGGTCACAGATACGCAGTATTTT
NA NA TRBJ2-7 TRBV2 14 CASSDRGSSYEQYF TGTGCCAGCAGTGATAGGGGGAGCTCCTACGAGCAGTACTTC
NA NA TRBJ1-2 TRBV6-5 13 CASRPGEGNGYTF TGTGCCAGCAGACCCGGGGAGGGGAACGGCTACACCTTC
TRBD1 NA TRBJ1-2 TRBV5-1 17 CASSPEPGGMVLYGYTF TGCGCCAGCAGCCCGGAGCCAGGGGGCATGGTCTTGTATGGCTACACCTTC
NA NA TRBJ2-1 TRBV4-2 15 CASSQAKSSYNEQFF TGTGCCAGCAGCCAAGCGAAGAGCTCCTACAATGAGCAGTTCTTC